This paragraph covers one T cell receptor beta chain sequence. The sample comes from a study of blood T cell repertoires in COVID-19. Study-wide context: COVID-19 samples collected from the United States, Italy and Spain covered acute and convalescent phases. From T cells, B-cell-depleted T cells, or PBMCs came the material, which was cDNA or gDNA.

Trimming cost V 7 bases and J 8 bases, with 17 bases left between them. There are 13 residues in the CDR3. How the authors handled the data: Nucleated cell counts were estimated from reference gene primer amplification. Clones were sequenced by immunoSEQ multiplex PCR, and TCRdb holds only the in-frame ones, with some missing. V, J and clone size were drawn from that table, and D and trimming were deduced from the DNA. The table has approximately 300,000 clones, about 90% seen once; the top ten hold under 6.5%. The chain uses TRBV12-3 or TRBV12-4 and TRBJ1-1; a possible D gene is TRBD1 (5 bases). The sequencing input was peripheral blood. The sequence derives from a man between 18 and 29 years old who had recovered from COVID-19. In DNA form, the CDR3 reads TGTGCCAGCACCCGGTCAGGACACCCCGAAGCTTTCTTT. Its protein product is CASTRSGHPEAFF.